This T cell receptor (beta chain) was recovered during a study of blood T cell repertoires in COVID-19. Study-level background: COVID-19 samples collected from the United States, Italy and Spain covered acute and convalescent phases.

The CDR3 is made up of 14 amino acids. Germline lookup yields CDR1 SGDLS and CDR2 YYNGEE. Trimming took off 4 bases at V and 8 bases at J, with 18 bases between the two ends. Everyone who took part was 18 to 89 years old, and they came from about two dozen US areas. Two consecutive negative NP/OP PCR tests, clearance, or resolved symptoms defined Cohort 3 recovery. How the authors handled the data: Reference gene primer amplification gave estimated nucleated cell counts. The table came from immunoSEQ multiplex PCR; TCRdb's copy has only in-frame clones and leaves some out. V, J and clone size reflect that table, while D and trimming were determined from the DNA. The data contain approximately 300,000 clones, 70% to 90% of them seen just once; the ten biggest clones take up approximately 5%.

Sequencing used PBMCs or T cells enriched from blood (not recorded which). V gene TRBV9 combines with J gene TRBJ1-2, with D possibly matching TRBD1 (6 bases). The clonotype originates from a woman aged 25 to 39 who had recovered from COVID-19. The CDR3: CASSPNVGAQGYTF. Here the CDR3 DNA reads TGTGCCAGCAGCCCTAATGTGGGGGCGCAAGGCTACACCTTC.